A selection of T cell receptor beta chains follows, all from one sample in a study of blood T cell repertoires in COVID-19. TCRdb keeps only in-frame clones here, not all; method: immunoSEQ multiplex PCR. Among roughly 250,000 clones listed, 88% were seen once. The sequenced material came from peripheral blood. Receptor source: a man in his 60s who had recovered from COVID-19. Both conserved end residues are part of each CDR3. D genes are given only for firm matches. Size is omitted from some rows. Given values are once, few, many or a class for expanded clones.

NA	NA	TRBV18	TRBJ1-5	CASSRGPAWGNQPQHF	TGTGCCAGCTCACGCGGGCCTGCGTGGGGCAATCAGCCCCAGCATTTT
NA	NA	TRBV19	TRBJ1-6	CASSPGGGRPSPLHF	TGTGCCAGTAGTCCGGGGGGTGGTAGGCCCTCACCCCTCCACTTT
NA	once	TRBV7-8	TRBJ2-3	CASSFGGAKDTQYF	TGTGCCAGCAGCTTTGGGGGGGCGAAAGATACGCAGTATTTT
TRBD1	NA	TRBV19	TRBJ1-3	CASSSRRDSGRSGNTIYF	TGTGCCAGTAGTTCAAGGCGGGACAGCGGTCGCTCTGGAAACACCATATATTTT
NA	NA	TRBV6-2/TRBV6-3	TRBJ2-7	CASSYQRSISYEQYF	TGTGCCAGCAGTTACCAAAGATCGATCAGCTACGAGCAGTACTTC
NA	NA	TRBV7-2	TRBJ1-1	CASSLRSGEAFF	TGTGCCAGCAGCTTACGGTCAGGGGAAGCTTTCTTT
TRBD1	few	TRBV9	TRBJ2-7	CASNQQGGTYEQYF	TGTGCCAGCAACCAACAGGGGGGAACCTACGAGCAGTACTTC
NA	few	TRBV30	TRBJ2-7	CAGLGTSSSYEQYF	TGTGCCGGGCTCGGGACATCGAGCTCCTACGAGCAGTACTTC
NA	NA	TRBV7-5	TRBJ2-3	CAKTRDFSLTDTQYF	TGTGCCAAAACAAGGGACTTCTCCCTCACAGATACGCAGTATTTT
TRBD1	NA	TRBV7-9	TRBJ1-6	CASSLTRQGADSPLHF	TGTGCCAGCAGCTTGACCCGACAGGGGGCCGATTCACCCCTCCACTTT
NA	NA	TRBV12-3/TRBV12-4	TRBJ2-3	CASRFPRQDTQYF	TGTGCCAGCAGATTTCCAAGACAAGATACGCAGTATTTT
NA	NA	TRBV9	TRBJ2-1	CASSTPHGSWDNEQFF	TGTGCCAGCAGCACCCCTCACGGGAGCTGGGACAATGAGCAGTTCTTC